These 18 T cell receptor beta chains originate from one sample sequenced in a study of HIV-infected patients and healthy controls. Reverse transcription used around 480 ng RNA and constant-region primers for alpha and beta. Using multiplexing indices, alpha and beta chain libraries were generated apart by chain-specific third strand synthesis. From the 5' RACE reads, TCRdb called clonotypes with MiXCR, one entry per CDR3 protein. The sample lists around 9,000 distinct CDR3 sequences; around 5.8% were seen once. Whole blood was used without fractionation, so all unsorted peripheral T cells were included. Material: blood. Receptors originate from an adult in good health.

Ten or more counts support this clonotype. V is TRBV12-3 or TRBV12-4 and J is TRBJ2-3; 8 bases agree with TRBD2. CDR3 size: 12 residues. Trimming cost V 8 bases and J 4 bases; bases outside gene matches: 2. CDR3 sequence: CASRGGPDTQYF. In DNA, the CDR3 is TGTGCCAGCCGGGGGGGTCCAGATACGCAGTATTTT.

This clonotype was recorded a few times. V is TRBV28 and J is TRBJ2-7; tentatively, D is TRBD1 (6 bases). The CDR3 length is 14 residues. Germline assignment: CDR1 MDHEN and CDR2 SYDVKM. V lost 1 base and J 2 bases, leaving 9 bases between the germline ends. As DNA, the CDR3 is TGTGCCAGCAGTTTATCGGGACAAACCTACGAGCAGTACTTC. Protein sequence: CASSLSGQTYEQYF.

This clonotype was found many times. V usage is TRBV19 and J usage is TRBJ2-5, with TRBD2 as a possible D gene (6 bases). Trimming left V 7 bases short and J 4 bases short, with 19 bases between. Germline-derived CDR1 and CDR2 are LNHDA and SQIVND (reference sequence). The CDR3 consists of 15 residues. The CDR3 sequence: CASTPMGGRGETQYF. The CDR3 DNA is TGTGCCAGTACCCCGATGGGGGGAAGAGGAGAGACCCAGTACTTC.

This clonotype was found many times. This sequence joins TRBV27 and TRBJ2-2; tentatively, D is TRBD1 (6 bases). Looked up from germline, CDR1 is MNHEY and CDR2 is SMNVEV (reference sequence). The V and J ends lost 4 bases and 0 bases respectively, with 9 bases between them. The CDR3 contains 15 residues. Here the CDR3 DNA reads TGTGCCAGCAGTTGGGACACCCCGAACACCGGGGAGCTGTTTTTT. Its translation: CASSWDTPNTGELFF.

The rearrangement links TRBV28 to TRBJ2-5; D call uncertain. The CDR3 runs to 16 residues. Germline V CDR1 and CDR2: MDHEN, SYDVKM. V was cut by 1 base and J by 2 bases, with 14 bases left in between. The CDR3 sequence: CASSLFVSAVQETQYF. The CDR3, as DNA: TGTGCCAGCAGTTTATTCGTTTCGGCGGTACAAGAGACCCAGTACTTC.

This clonotype was seen many times. The chain uses TRBV6-2 or TRBV6-3 and TRBJ1-2, with TRBD1 as a possible D gene (5 bases). Trimming removed 0 bases from V and 4 bases from J, with 9 bases in between. Germline V gene lookup returns CDR1 MNHEY and CDR2 SVGEGT. The CDR3 loop spans 14 amino acids. DNA for the CDR3: TGTGCCAGCAGTTACTCCCAGGGACGCTATGGCTACACCTTC. This gives the protein CASSYSQGRYGYTF.

This clonotype was counted at least ten times. This chain connects TRBV30 to TRBJ2-2, with a tentative D call TRBD2 (6 bases). V gave up 0 bases and J gave up 1 base, with 24 bases separating them. This CDR3 is 20 amino acids long. The germline V gene encodes CDR1 GTSNPN and CDR2 SVGIG (reference sequence). CDR3 DNA: TGTGCCTGGAGTGTACTCTTAATGGGTCTGGGACTGGAGAACACCGGGGAGCTGTTTTTT. Protein: CAWSVLLMGLGLENTGELFF.

This clonotype is labeled medium-sized (0.01 to 0.1%). The chain joins TRBV19 to TRBJ1-5; tentatively, D is TRBD1 (5 bases). V was trimmed by 7 bases and J by 0 bases, leaving 16 bases between them. Germline V gene sequence: CDR1 LNHDA, CDR2 SQIVND (reference sequence). The CDR3 is 16 amino acids. The chain's CDR3 is CASTPGPPYSNQPQHF. The DNA of the CDR3 is TGTGCCAGTACACCAGGGCCCCCATATAGCAATCAGCCCCAGCATTTT.

By its share, this clonotype is medium-sized. V usage is TRBV29-1 and J usage is TRBJ2-5; a possible D gene is TRBD2 (5 bases). The germline V and J ends were trimmed by 7 bases and 7 bases, with 19 bases remaining between them. Germline lookup yields CDR1 SQVTM and CDR2 ANQGSEA. This CDR3 contains 13 residues. This chain's CDR3 is CSDRPHLGGTQYF. The CDR3 DNA sequence: TGCAGCGACCGACCCCACCTCGGAGGGACCCAGTACTTC.

This clonotype was detected ten times or more. The gene calls are TRBV3-1 and TRBJ1-5, with D unresolved. The V end lost 0 bases, the J end lost 4 bases, and 4 bases lay between the germline ends. The germline CDR1 and CDR2 sequences are LGHDT and YNNKEL (reference sequence). The CDR3 loop spans 13 amino acids. Written as DNA, the CDR3 is TGTGCCAGCAGCCAAGAACGAAATCAGCCCCAGCATTTT. Its protein product is CASSQERNQPQHF. The entire variable domain, with the rest obtained from reference TRBV3-1 and TRBJ1-5, is as follows: DTAVSQTPKYLVTQMGNDKSIKCEQNLGHDTMYWYKQDSKKFLKIMFSYNNKELIINETVPNRFSPKSPDKAHLNLHINSLELGDSAVYFCASSQERNQPQHFGDGTRLSIL.

In its sample, this clonotype was seen many times. The V and J genes are TRBV28 and TRBJ2-7, with 7 bases matching TRBD1. The V segment lost 2 bases and the J segment 0 bases; nucleotides outside the gene matches: 4. Germline V gene lookup returns CDR1 MDHEN and CDR2 SYDVKM. CDR3 length equals 15 residues. The CDR3 sequence is CASSLGDSSSYEQYF. The CDR3 coding sequence is TGTGCCAGCAGTTTAGGGGACAGTAGCTCCTACGAGCAGTACTTC.

This clonotype is classed as medium-sized (0.01 to 0.1%). The CDR3 DNA sequence: TGTGCCAGCAGCCAAAGTCCCTACGAAAAAGTCAGGTCGGGCTACAATGAGCAGTTCTTC. Amino acids: CASSQSPYEKVRSGYNEQFF. J is TRBJ2-1 and V is TRBV3-1; no firm D call. Germline values: CDR1 LGHDT, CDR2 YNNKEL (reference sequence). Trimming stripped 2 bases from V and 3 bases from J, with 26 bases between. The CDR3 has 20 amino acids.

By share of the sample, this clonotype is medium-sized. Here the CDR3 DNA reads TGCGCCAGCAGCTTACAGGTCCCGGCAGCTGAAGCTTTCTTT. This sequence encodes CASSLQVPAAEAFF. The chain couples TRBV5-1 to TRBJ1-1; maybe TRBD1 (5 bases). Trimming removed 2 bases at V and 6 bases at J, with 14 bases between. The CDR3 sequence is 14 residues long. Germline CDR1 and CDR2: SGHRS and YFSETQ. Drawing the rest from reference TRBV5-1 and TRBJ1-1, the complete variable domain is KAGVTQTPRYLIKTRGQQVTLSCSPISGHRSVSWYQQTPGQGLQFLFEYFSETQRNKGNFPGRFSGRQFSNSRSEMNVSTLELGDSALYLCASSLQVPAAEAFFGQGTRLTVV.

In its sample, this clonotype was seen many times. This chain links TRBV6-1 with TRBJ2-1, with 7 bases fitting TRBD1. Looked up from germline, CDR1 is MNHNS and CDR2 is SASEGT. The junction had 14 bases not matched to a gene; V was cut back by 7 bases and J by 8 bases. This CDR3 contains 15 residues. CDR3 region: CASIKRSGGLDEQFF. The CDR3 coding sequence is TGTGCCAGCATTAAGAGATCAGGGGGTTTGGATGAGCAGTTCTTC.

This clonotype rates as medium-sized (0.01 to 0.1%). The chain employs TRBV6-5 and TRBJ2-6; tentative D call: TRBD1 (6 bases). Germline-derived CDR1 and CDR2 are MNHEY and SVGAGI. The CDR3 has 16 amino acids. Trimming left V 6 bases short and J 1 base short, with 13 bases between. The CDR3 sequence: CASRRTQGSGANVLTF. Here the CDR3 DNA reads TGTGCCAGCAGGAGAACCCAGGGGTCTGGGGCCAACGTCCTGACTTTC.

This clonotype is medium-sized in the sample. V usage is TRBV29-1 and J usage is TRBJ2-3; 7 nucleotides align to TRBD2. Germline V CDR1 and CDR2: SQVTM, ANQGSEA. Germline trimming cut 5 bases from V and 0 bases from J; bases unmatched to any gene: 8. This CDR3 contains 15 residues. The CDR3 DNA sequence: TGCAGCGTTTCCCAGGCGGGGGTTAGCACAGATACGCAGTATTTT. It yields the protein CSVSQAGVSTDTQYF.

By share, this clonotype ranks as medium-sized (0.01 to 0.1%). The V and J genes are TRBV30 and TRBJ2-7; no clear D. The germline gives CDR1 GTSNPN, CDR2 SVGIG (reference sequence). This CDR3 comprises 11 residues. The V gene lost 0 bases and the J gene lost 4 bases, with 4 bases spanning the gap. The CDR3 spells CAWSVFYEQYF. DNA of the CDR3: TGTGCCTGGAGTGTTTTTTACGAGCAGTACTTC.

This clonotype is judged medium-sized (0.01 to 0.1%). The chain combines TRBV29-1 with TRBJ2-1; unclear D gene. This CDR3 has 13 amino acids. Germline V gene sequence: CDR1 SQVTM, CDR2 ANQGSEA. V gave up 5 bases and J gave up 0 bases, with 8 bases separating them. This CDR3 reads CSVKDGSYNEQFF. The CDR3 DNA is TGCAGCGTTAAGGACGGCTCCTACAATGAGCAGTTCTTC.